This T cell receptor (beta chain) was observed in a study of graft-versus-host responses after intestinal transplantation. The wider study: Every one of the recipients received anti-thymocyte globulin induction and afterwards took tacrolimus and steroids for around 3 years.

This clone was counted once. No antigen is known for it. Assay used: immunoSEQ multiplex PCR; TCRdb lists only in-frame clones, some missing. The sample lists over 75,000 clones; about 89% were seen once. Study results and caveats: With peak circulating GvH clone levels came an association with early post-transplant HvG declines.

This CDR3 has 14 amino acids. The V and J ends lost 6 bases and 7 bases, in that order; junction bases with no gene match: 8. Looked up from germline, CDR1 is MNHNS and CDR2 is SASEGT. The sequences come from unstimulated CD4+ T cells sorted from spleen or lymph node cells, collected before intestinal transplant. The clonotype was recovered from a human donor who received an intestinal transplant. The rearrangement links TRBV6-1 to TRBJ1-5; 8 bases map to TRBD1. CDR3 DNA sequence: TGTGCCAGCAGGGGCGACAGGGGCGGCCAGCCCCAGCATTTT. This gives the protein CASRGDRGGQPQHF.